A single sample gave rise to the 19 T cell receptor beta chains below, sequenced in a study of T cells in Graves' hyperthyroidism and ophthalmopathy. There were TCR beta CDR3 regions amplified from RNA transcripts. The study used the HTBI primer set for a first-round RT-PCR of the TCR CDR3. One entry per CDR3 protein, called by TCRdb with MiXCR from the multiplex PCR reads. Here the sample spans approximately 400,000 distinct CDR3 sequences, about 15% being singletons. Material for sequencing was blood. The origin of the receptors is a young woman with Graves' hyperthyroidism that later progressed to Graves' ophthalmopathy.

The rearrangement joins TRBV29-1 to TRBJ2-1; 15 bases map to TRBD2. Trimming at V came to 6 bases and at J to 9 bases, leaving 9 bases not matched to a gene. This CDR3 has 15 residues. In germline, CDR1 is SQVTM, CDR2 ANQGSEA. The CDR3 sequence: CSVSGLAGGGPEQFF. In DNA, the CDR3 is TGCAGCGTCTCTGGACTAGCGGGAGGGGGCCCTGAGCAGTTCTTC.

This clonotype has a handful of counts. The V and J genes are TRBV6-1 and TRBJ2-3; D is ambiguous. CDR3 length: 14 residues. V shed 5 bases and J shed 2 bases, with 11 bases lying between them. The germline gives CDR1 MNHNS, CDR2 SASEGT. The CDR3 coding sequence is TGTGCCAGCAGTCCTTCGCGGATCACAGATACGCAGTATTTT. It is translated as CASSPSRITDTQYF.

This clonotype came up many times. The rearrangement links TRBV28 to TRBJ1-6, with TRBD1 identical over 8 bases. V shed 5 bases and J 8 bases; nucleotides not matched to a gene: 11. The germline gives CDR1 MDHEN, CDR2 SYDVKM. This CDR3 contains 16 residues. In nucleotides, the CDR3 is TGTGCCAGCAGTCCGCCCGCAGGGGGCGCCTATTCACCCCTCCACTTT. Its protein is CASSPPAGGAYSPLHF.

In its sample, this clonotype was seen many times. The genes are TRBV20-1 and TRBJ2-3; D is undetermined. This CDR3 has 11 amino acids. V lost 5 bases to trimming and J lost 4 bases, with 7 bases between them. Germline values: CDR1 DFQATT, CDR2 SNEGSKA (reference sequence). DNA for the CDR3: TGCAGTGCTCGTCACGCAGATACGCAGTATTTT. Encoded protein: CSARHADTQYF.

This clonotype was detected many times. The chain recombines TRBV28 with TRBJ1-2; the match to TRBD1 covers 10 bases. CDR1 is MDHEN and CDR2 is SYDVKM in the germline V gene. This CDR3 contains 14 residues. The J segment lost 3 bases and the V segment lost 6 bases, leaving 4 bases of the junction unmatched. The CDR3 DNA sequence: TGTGCCAGCAGACGGACAGGGGGAGACTATGGCTACACCTTC. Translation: CASRRTGGDYGYTF.

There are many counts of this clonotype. The CDR3 region has the DNA TGTGCCAGCAGCTTAATACTAGCAGAGCAGTTCTTC. Protein product: CASSLILAEQFF. V is TRBV11-2 and J is TRBJ2-1; tentative D call: TRBD2 (6 bases). In germline, CDR1 is SGHAT, CDR2 FQNNGV. The CDR3 is made up of 12 amino acids. Trimming stripped 2 bases from V and 10 bases from J, with 9 bases between.

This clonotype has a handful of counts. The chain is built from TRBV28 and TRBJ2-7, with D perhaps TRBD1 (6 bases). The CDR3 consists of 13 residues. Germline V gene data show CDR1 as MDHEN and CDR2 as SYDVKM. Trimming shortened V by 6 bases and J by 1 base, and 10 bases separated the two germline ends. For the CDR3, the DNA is TGTGCCAGCAGGAGCACAGGGTCCTACGAGCAGTACTTC. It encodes CASRSTGSYEQYF.

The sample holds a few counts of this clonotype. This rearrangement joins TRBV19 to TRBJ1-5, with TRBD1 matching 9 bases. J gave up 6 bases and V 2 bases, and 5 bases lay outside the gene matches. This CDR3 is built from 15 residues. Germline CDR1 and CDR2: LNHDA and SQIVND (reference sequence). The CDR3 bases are TGTGCCAGTAGTATATCACAGGGGGCTTTTCAGCCCCAGCATTTT. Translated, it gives CASSISQGAFQPQHF.

The chain's CDR3 is CASSQAGTGSYEQYF. Written as DNA, the CDR3 is TGCGCCAGCAGCCAAGCCGGGACAGGTTCCTACGAGCAGTACTTC. The V call is TRBV4-3, the J call TRBJ2-7, with 8 bases lining up with TRBD1. There are 15 residues in the CDR3. The germline CDR1 and CDR2 sequences are LGHNA and YSLEER. The V segment lost 1 base and the J segment 1 base; nucleotides outside the gene matches: 3.

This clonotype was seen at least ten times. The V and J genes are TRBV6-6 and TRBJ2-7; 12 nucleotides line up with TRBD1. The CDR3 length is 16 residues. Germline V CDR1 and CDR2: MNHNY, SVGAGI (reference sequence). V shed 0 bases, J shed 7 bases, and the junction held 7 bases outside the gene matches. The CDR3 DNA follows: TGTGCCAGCAGTTACTCGACGGGACAGGGGGCCGGGGAGCAGTACTTC. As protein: CASSYSTGQGAGEQYF.

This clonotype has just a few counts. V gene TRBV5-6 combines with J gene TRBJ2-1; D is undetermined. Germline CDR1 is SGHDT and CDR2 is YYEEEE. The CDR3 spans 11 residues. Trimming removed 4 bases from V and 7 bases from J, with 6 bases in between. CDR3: CASSTVNEQFF. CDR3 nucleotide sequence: TGTGCCAGCAGCACCGTTAATGAGCAGTTCTTC.

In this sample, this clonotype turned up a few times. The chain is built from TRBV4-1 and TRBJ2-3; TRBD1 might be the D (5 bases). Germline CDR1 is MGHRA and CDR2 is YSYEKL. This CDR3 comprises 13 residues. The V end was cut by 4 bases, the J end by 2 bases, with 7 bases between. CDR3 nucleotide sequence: TGCGCCAGCAGCCGACAGAACACAGATACGCAGTATTTT. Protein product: CASSRQNTDTQYF.

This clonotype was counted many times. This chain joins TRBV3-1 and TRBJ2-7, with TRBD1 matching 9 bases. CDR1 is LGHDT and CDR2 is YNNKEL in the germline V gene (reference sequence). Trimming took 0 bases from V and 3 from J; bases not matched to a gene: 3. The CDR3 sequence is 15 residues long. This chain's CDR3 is CASSQDAGQGYEQYF. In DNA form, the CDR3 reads TGTGCCAGCAGCCAAGATGCGGGACAGGGCTACGAGCAGTACTTC.

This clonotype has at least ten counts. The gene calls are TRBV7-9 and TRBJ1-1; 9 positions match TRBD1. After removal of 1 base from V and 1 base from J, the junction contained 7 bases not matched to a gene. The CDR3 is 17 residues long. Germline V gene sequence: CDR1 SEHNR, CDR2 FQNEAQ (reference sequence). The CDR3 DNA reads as TGTGCCAGCAGCTTAGAGCCCGGGACAGGGTGGAACACTGAAGCTTTCTTT. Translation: CASSLEPGTGWNTEAFF.

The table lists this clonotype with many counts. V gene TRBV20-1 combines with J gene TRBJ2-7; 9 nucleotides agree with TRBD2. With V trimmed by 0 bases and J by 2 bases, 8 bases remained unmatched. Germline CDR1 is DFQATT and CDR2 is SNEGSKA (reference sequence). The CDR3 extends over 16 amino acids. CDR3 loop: CSARDVAGVKTYEQYF. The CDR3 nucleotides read TGCAGTGCTAGAGATGTAGCGGGAGTCAAGACCTACGAGCAGTACTTC.

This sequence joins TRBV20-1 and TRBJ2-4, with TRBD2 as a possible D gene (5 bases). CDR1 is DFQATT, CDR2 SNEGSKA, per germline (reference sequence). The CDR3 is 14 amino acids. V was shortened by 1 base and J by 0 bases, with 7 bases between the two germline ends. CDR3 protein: CSARVGGAKNIQYF. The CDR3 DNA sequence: TGCAGTGCTAGAGTTGGAGGAGCCAAAAACATTCAGTACTTC.

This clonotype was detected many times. For the CDR3, the DNA is TGCAGTGCTAGCTCCGGGACTAATGAAAAACTGTTTTTT. Its translation: CSASSGTNEKLFF. The genes are TRBV20-1 and TRBJ1-4; D gene uncertain. The germline V gene encodes CDR1 DFQATT and CDR2 SNEGSKA (reference sequence). The V end was cut by 3 bases, the J end by 2 bases, with 7 bases between. There are 13 residues in the CDR3.

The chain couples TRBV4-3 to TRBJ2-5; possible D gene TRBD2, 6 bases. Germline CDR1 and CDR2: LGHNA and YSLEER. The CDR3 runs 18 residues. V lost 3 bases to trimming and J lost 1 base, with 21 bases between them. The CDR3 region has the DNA TGCGCCAGCAGCCAGGCTCTACTGGGAGGCGGCCGCCAAGAGACCCAGTACTTC. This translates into CASSQALLGGGRQETQYF.

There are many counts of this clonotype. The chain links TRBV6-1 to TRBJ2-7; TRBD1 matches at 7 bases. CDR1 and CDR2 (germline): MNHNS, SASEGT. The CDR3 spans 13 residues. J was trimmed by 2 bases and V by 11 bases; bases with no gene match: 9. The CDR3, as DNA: TGTGCCGGCCTAATGGACAGGACCTACGAGCAGTACTTC. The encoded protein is CAGLMDRTYEQYF.